Here is one TCR beta chain with its context. Some clones are missing from TCRdb's copy, which holds only in-frame ones; the method was immunoSEQ multiplex PCR. The sample includes approximately 180,000 clones, 85% to 90% of them seen just once. The CDR3 contains 13 residues. Germline values: CDR1 SNHLY, CDR2 FYNNEI. V was trimmed by 7 bases and J by 1 base, leaving 11 bases between them. The data originate from a study of blood T cell repertoires in COVID-19. Study context: Material from acute and convalescent COVID-19 was sourced from the United States, Italy and Spain.

Seattle-derived patients entered the study during active infection and were followed longitudinally. This TCR was sampled from a woman between 65 and 79 years old with COVID-19, enrolled during active disease. The V gene is TRBV2, the J gene TRBJ2-7; D might be TRBD2 (6 bases). Sample: peripheral blood. In DNA form, the CDR3 reads TGTGCCAGCACCAGTCGGGGGTCCTACGAGCAGTACTTC. Its protein product is CASTSRGSYEQYF.